A single sample is the source of the 23 T cell receptor beta chains below, sequenced in a study of graft-versus-host responses after intestinal transplantation. This table comes from immunoSEQ multiplex PCR, and its TCRdb copy is limited to in-frame clones, with some not included. There are more than 85,000 clones in the sample; just over 90% occur only once, and 0.4% to 0.55% lies in the top ten. These receptors' antigens are unknown. This specimen was unstimulated CD8+ T cells sorted from spleen or lymph node cells, taken before intestinal transplant. These receptors were obtained from a human donor who received an intestinal transplant.

The V and J genes are TRBV27 and TRBJ1-2; D gene uncertain. V gave up 6 bases and J gave up 3 bases, with 14 bases separating them. Germline V gives CDR1 MNHEY, CDR2 SMNVEV (reference sequence). The CDR3 is 14 residues long. The CDR3 coding sequence is TGTGCCAGCAGCTCACCCGGGGAAGACTATGGCTACACCTTC. Translating gives CASSSPGEDYGYTF.

V gene TRBV27 combines with J gene TRBJ1-1, with no clear D. CDR1 is MNHEY, CDR2 SMNVEV, per germline (reference sequence). The CDR3 consists of 14 residues. V dropped 4 bases and J dropped 1 base, with 10 bases sitting between them. CDR3 in amino acids: CASSSTLSNTEAFF. The DNA of the CDR3 is TGTGCCAGCAGTTCGACACTTTCGAACACTGAAGCTTTCTTT.

The chain couples TRBV4-1 to TRBJ2-3; D may be TRBD2 (5 bases). The germline gives CDR1 MGHRA, CDR2 YSYEKL. The CDR3 has 15 amino acids. V lost 1 base and J lost 0, with 8 bases in between. The chain's CDR3 is CASSQGTPSTDTQYF. The DNA for the CDR3 is TGCGCCAGCAGCCAAGGGACTCCTAGCACAGATACGCAGTATTTT.

This sequence joins TRBV2 and TRBJ1-5; no clear D. CDR1 is SNHLY, CDR2 FYNNEI, per germline. Trimming took off 6 bases at V and 0 bases at J, with 15 bases between the two ends. The CDR3 is made up of 16 amino acids. The CDR3 DNA follows: TGTGCCAGCAGCCCCGCGGTGGGGAATAGCAATCAGCCCCAGCATTTT. Its protein product is CASSPAVGNSNQPQHF.

The chain employs TRBV30 and TRBJ1-1; D unresolved. Per germline, CDR1 GTSNPN and CDR2 SVGIG (reference sequence). The ends were cut back, 6 bases at V and 4 bases at J, with 9 bases in the middle. This CDR3 region has 11 residues. The CDR3 loop reads CACLPSTEAFF. The DNA for the CDR3 is TGTGCCTGTCTCCCTTCCACTGAAGCTTTCTTT.

The rearrangement joins TRBV10-1 to TRBJ1-1, with 7 bases identical to TRBD1. Germline assignment: CDR1 WNHNN and CDR2 SYGVQD (reference sequence). The CDR3 is made up of 17 amino acids. V trimming: 6 bases; J trimming: 0 bases; junction bases outside the gene matches: 13. The CDR3 nucleotides read TGCGCCAGCAGAGCCTTAGGGGTACAGGGGCTGAACACTGAAGCTTTCTTT. As protein: CASRALGVQGLNTEAFF.

This clone occurred once. This rearrangement joins TRBV9 to TRBJ1-4; 9 bases are a match to TRBD1. The CDR3 length is 18 residues. The germline V gene encodes CDR1 SGDLS and CDR2 YYNGEE. The ends lost 4 bases at V and 5 bases at J; junction bases unmatched: 15. In DNA, the CDR3 is TGTGCCAGCAGCACTAGAACGATACAGGGGGCGCGCAATGAAAAACTGTTTTTT. It yields the protein CASSTRTIQGARNEKLFF.

V usage is TRBV7-6 and J usage is TRBJ2-1, with 7 bases that match TRBD2. V lost 4 bases to trimming and J lost 10 bases; unmatched junction nucleotides: 13. Germline-derived CDR1 and CDR2 are SGHVS and FNYEAQ. The CDR3 sequence is 15 residues long. This chain's CDR3 is CASSSRLVGGDEQFF. DNA of the CDR3: TGTGCCAGCAGCTCAAGACTAGTGGGGGGGGACGAGCAGTTCTTC. The full variable domain, its missing parts supplied by reference TRBV7-6 and TRBJ2-1, is GAGVSQSPRYKVTKRGQDVALRCDPISGHVSLYWYRQALGQGPEFLTYFNYEAQQDKSGLPNDRFSAERPEGSISTLTIQRTEQRDSAMYRCASSSRLVGGDEQFFGPGTRLTVL.

This clone was detected once. The CDR3 nucleotides read TGTGCCAGCAGCACAGAACTTACACGGGTTGGCACTGAAGCTTTCTTT. Its translation: CASSTELTRVGTEAFF. The chain recombines TRBV13 with TRBJ1-1; D gene uncertain. This CDR3 comprises 16 residues. Germline V gene data show CDR1 as PRHDT and CDR2 as FYEKMQ (reference sequence). The germline V and J ends were trimmed by 5 bases and 4 bases, with 20 bases remaining between them.

CDR3 amino acids: CASSSTPATSGFNEQFF. The CDR3 DNA reads TGTGCCAGCAGCTCAACCCCCGCGACTAGCGGCTTCAATGAGCAGTTCTTC. The chain joins TRBV7-9 to TRBJ2-1; 9 bases line up with TRBD2. In germline, CDR1 is SEHNR, CDR2 FQNEAQ (reference sequence). V trimming: 4 bases; J trimming: 6 bases; junction bases outside the gene matches: 13. The CDR3 sequence is 17 residues long.

Here the CDR3 DNA reads TGTGCCTGGAGTCCGGGGACTTTGACTGAAGCTTTCTTT. Residues: CAWSPGTLTEAFF. The rearrangement joins TRBV30 to TRBJ1-1, with D perhaps TRBD1 (5 bases). V lost 2 bases to trimming and J lost 5 bases, with 12 bases between them. CDR3 length: 13 amino acids. Germline V gives CDR1 GTSNPN, CDR2 SVGIG (reference sequence).

The chain joins TRBV5-6 to TRBJ1-1, with D possibly TRBD1 on 5 matching bases. The V end lost 4 bases, the J end lost 4 bases, and 11 bases lay between the germline ends. This CDR3 has 13 amino acids. Germline CDR1 and CDR2: SGHDT and YYEEEE. The CDR3 DNA reads as TGTGCCAGCAGCCCTCGTGGGGGCACTGAAGCTTTCTTT. Translating gives CASSPRGGTEAFF.

This clone has more than one count but fewer than ten. The chain joins TRBV7-9 to TRBJ2-7; the match to TRBD1 covers 7 bases. V shed 1 base and J 4 bases; nucleotides not matched to a gene: 7. From germline, CDR1 is SEHNR and CDR2 FQNEAQ (reference sequence). The length of the CDR3 is 15 residues. CDR3 in amino acids: CASSLGPDRTYEQYF. CDR3 in DNA: TGTGCCAGCAGCTTAGGACCGGACAGGACATACGAGCAGTACTTC.

This sequence joins TRBV5-6 and TRBJ2-2; possibly TRBD1 for D (6 bases). The V end was cut by 3 bases, the J end by 6 bases, with 15 bases between. This CDR3 has 15 amino acids. Per germline, CDR1 SGHDT and CDR2 YYEEEE. The chain's CDR3 is CASSSPSGAAGELFF. In DNA form, the CDR3 reads TGTGCCAGCAGCTCCCCCTCAGGGGCAGCCGGGGAGCTGTTTTTT.

The rearrangement links TRBV19 to TRBJ1-1, with D uncertain. The CDR3 contains 12 residues. Germline CDR1 LNHDA, CDR2 SQIVND (reference sequence). Trimming removed 9 bases from V and 1 base from J, with 9 bases in between. The CDR3 sequence is CASTLGNTEAFF. The CDR3 nucleotides read TGTGCCAGCACTCTGGGGAACACTGAAGCTTTCTTT.

This clone was observed a single time. The rearrangement joins TRBV10-3 to TRBJ2-7, with D perhaps TRBD1 or TRBD2 (5 bases each). The CDR3 has 15 amino acids. Trimming left V 0 bases short and J 2 bases short, with 11 bases between. CDR1 ENHRY and CDR2 SYGVKD come from the germline V gene. CDR3 protein: CAISESGDGTYEQYF. CDR3 DNA: TGTGCCATCAGTGAGTCGGGGGACGGCACCTACGAGCAGTACTTC.

The rearrangement joins TRBV27 to TRBJ2-2; tentatively, D is TRBD2 (6 bases). V was trimmed by 2 bases and J by 5 bases, leaving 12 bases between them. Germline CDR1 is MNHEY and CDR2 is SMNVEV (reference sequence). The CDR3 is 15 amino acids. The CDR3 loop reads CASSLMRERTGELFF. In DNA, the CDR3 is TGTGCCAGCAGTTTAATGCGGGAACGAACCGGGGAGCTGTTTTTT.

CDR3 amino acids: CASSIIAGGYEQYF. In nucleotides, the CDR3 is TGTGCCAGCAGCATCATAGCAGGGGGCTACGAGCAGTACTTC. The V and J genes are TRBV5-4 and TRBJ2-7, with 7 bases that match TRBD1. The CDR3 consists of 14 residues. V was pared by 4 bases and J by 3 bases, with 7 bases of the junction left unmatched. Germline CDR1 and CDR2: SGHNT and YYREEE (reference sequence).

The chain has TRBV7-3 and TRBJ2-1; 11 bases are a match to TRBD2. V was pared by 5 bases and J by 7 bases, with 7 bases of the junction left unmatched. CDR3 length: 15 residues. Germline V gene lookup returns CDR1 SGHTA and CDR2 FQGTGA. The CDR3 region has the DNA TGTGCCAGCAGCCGTTCTAGCGGGAGGATGAATGAGCAGTTCTTC. Its translation: CASSRSSGRMNEQFF.

This clone has only one observation. The chain couples TRBV27 to TRBJ1-5; no definite D call. The CDR3 consists of 14 residues. Looked up from germline, CDR1 is MNHEY and CDR2 is SMNVEV (reference sequence). Trimming left V 2 bases short and J 3 bases short, with 8 bases between. The DNA for the CDR3 is TGTGCCAGCAGTTTAGCGGGCATCAATCAGCCCCAGCATTTT. Translation: CASSLAGINQPQHF.

The V and J genes are TRBV27 and TRBJ1-2, with D perhaps TRBD1 (5 bases). The ends were cut back, 4 bases at V and 0 bases at J, with 9 bases in the middle. The germline V gene has CDR1 MNHEY and CDR2 SMNVEV (reference sequence). This CDR3 has 14 residues. The CDR3 protein is CASSSMTANYGYTF. The CDR3 DNA follows: TGTGCCAGCAGTTCGATGACAGCTAACTATGGCTACACCTTC.

The gene calls are TRBV13 and TRBJ1-1, with D tentatively TRBD1 (5 bases). Germline assignment: CDR1 PRHDT and CDR2 FYEKMQ (reference sequence). V was shortened by 0 bases and J by 5 bases, with 16 bases between the two germline ends. The CDR3 covers 16 residues. CDR3 amino acids: CASSLGLTGPTTEAFF. In nucleotides, the CDR3 is TGTGCCAGCAGCTTAGGCCTAACAGGCCCTACGACTGAAGCTTTCTTT. Variable domain in full (rest from reference TRBV13 and TRBJ1-1): AAGVIQSPRHLIKEKRETATLKCYPIPRHDTVYWYQQGPGQDPQFLISFYEKMQSDKGSIPDRFSAQQFSDYHSELNMSSLELGDSALYFCASSLGLTGPTTEAFFGQGTRLTVV.

This clone showed up just once. V is TRBV5-6 and J is TRBJ2-7; 8 bases fit TRBD2. In germline, CDR1 is SGHDT, CDR2 YYEEEE. The CDR3 is 14 residues long. The ends lost 1 base at V and 4 bases at J; junction bases unmatched: 4. CDR3 DNA: TGTGCCAGCAGCTTGTGGCGGGGGGCTTACGAGCAGTACTTC. Amino acid sequence: CASSLWRGAYEQYF. Based on the CDR3 plus reference TRBV5-6 and TRBJ2-7, the full variable domain is DAGVTQSPTHLIKTRGQQVTLRCSPKSGHDTVSWYQQALGQGPQFIFQYYEEEERQRGNFPDRFSGHQFPNYSSELNVNALLLGDSALYLCASSLWRGAYEQYFGPGTRLTVT.